This passage covers 32 T cell receptor beta chains from one sample sequenced in a study of T-cell memory formation after mild COVID-19. TCRdb re-analysed the 5' RACE reads in MiXCR, keeping a single row per CDR3 protein. Of roughly 130,000 distinct CDR3 sequences detected, over 15% appear once; the ten largest clones hold approximately 4.7%. Sequencing was carried out using PBMCs or a T cell subset sorted from them (not recorded which). All receptors come from a man younger than 35 who had mild COVID-19 (a few samples of this study predate the infection). Cell type and time point are not known.

The genes are TRBV5-1 and TRBJ2-3, with D perhaps given as TRBD1 or TRBD2 (5 bases each). V lost 4 bases, J lost 1 base, and 16 bases lay in between. In germline, CDR1 is SGHRS, CDR2 YFSETQ. The CDR3 contains 16 residues. CDR3 bases: TGCGCCAGCAGCCGCCTCGGGGCGGGTCGCACAGATACGCAGTATTTT. It encodes CASSRLGAGRTDTQYF. Full variable domain (remainder filled in from reference TRBV5-1 and TRBJ2-3): KAGVTQTPRYLIKTRGQQVTLSCSPISGHRSVSWYQQTPGQGLQFLFEYFSETQRNKGNFPGRFSGRQFSNSRSEMNVSTLELGDSALYLCASSRLGAGRTDTQYFGPGTRLTVL.

V usage is TRBV24-1 and J usage is TRBJ1-1; D perhaps matches TRBD1 (5 bases). Trimming shortened V by 5 bases and J by 9 bases, and 12 bases separated the two germline ends. The germline gives CDR1 KGHDR, CDR2 SFDVKD. The CDR3 extends over 12 amino acids. The CDR3 bases are TGTGCCACCAGTGCCTATCCAGGGCAAGCTTTCTTT. Its protein is CATSAYPGQAFF.

The chain carries TRBV5-5 and TRBJ2-1; 9 bases map to TRBD2. Germline V gene sequence: CDR1 SGHKS, CDR2 YYEKEE (reference sequence). This CDR3 spans 14 amino acids. V trimming: 4 bases; J trimming: 6 bases; junction bases outside the gene matches: 5. The CDR3 nucleotides are TGTGCCAGCAGCATAGCGGGGGAGATCAATGAGCAGTTCTTC. As protein: CASSIAGEINEQFF. Using reference TRBV5-5 and TRBJ2-1 for the parts outside the CDR3, the full variable domain is DAGVTQSPTHLIKTRGQQVTLRCSPISGHKSVSWYQQVLGQGPQFIFQYYEKEERGRGNFPDRFSARQFPNYSSELNVNALLLGDSALYLCASSIAGEINEQFFGPGTRLTVL.

In this sample, this clonotype turned up a few times. This rearrangement joins TRBV9 to TRBJ2-3; D may match TRBD1 or TRBD2 (5 bases each). Germline values: CDR1 SGDLS, CDR2 YYNGEE. V was clipped by 2 bases and J by 6 bases, with 7 bases between them. The CDR3 sequence is 12 residues long. The CDR3: CASSVGRDTQYF. The CDR3 DNA follows: TGTGCCAGCAGCGTGGGACGGGATACGCAGTATTTT. The full variable domain, completed using reference TRBV9 and TRBJ2-3, is DSGVTQTPKHLITATGQRVTLRCSPRSGDLSVYWYQQSLDQGLQFLIQYYNGEERAKGNILERFSAQQFPDLHSELNLSSLELGDSALYFCASSVGRDTQYFGPGTRLTVL.

The V and J genes are TRBV5-6 and TRBJ1-2; weak D call: TRBD1 (5 bases). The V gene lost 9 bases and the J gene lost 5 bases, with 20 bases spanning the gap. This CDR3 is 14 amino acids long. In germline, CDR1 is SGHDT, CDR2 YYEEEE. The CDR3 loop is CATGRDLSGYGYTF. The CDR3 nucleotides read TGTGCCACCGGCAGGGACCTCTCGGGTTATGGCTACACCTTC.

This clonotype was observed a handful of times. V gene TRBV7-8 combines with J gene TRBJ2-7; unclear D gene. Germline loops: CDR1 SGHVS, CDR2 FQNEAQ. With 5 bases removed from V and 6 bases from J, the gap between germline ends came to 17 bases. The CDR3 runs 14 residues. The CDR3 spells CASSPQTSWAEQYV. DNA for the CDR3: TGTGCCAGCAGCCCGCAGACAAGTTGGGCCGAGCAGTACGTC.

This clonotype showed up just a few times. This chain joins TRBV6-5 and TRBJ2-3; D may match TRBD1 or TRBD2 (5 bases each). Germline V lookup: CDR1 MNHEY, CDR2 SVGAGI. Trimming stripped 0 bases from V and 4 bases from J, with 14 bases between. This CDR3 is 16 amino acids long. The CDR3 loop reads CASSYSGVDQADTQYF. The CDR3 bases are TGTGCCAGCAGTTACTCGGGGGTAGATCAGGCAGATACGCAGTATTTT.

This clonotype has a handful of counts. V usage is TRBV4-1 and J usage is TRBJ2-1; perhaps TRBD2 as D (6 bases). This CDR3 has 15 amino acids. Germline lookup yields CDR1 MGHRA and CDR2 YSYEKL. The V end was cut by 0 bases, the J end by 5 bases, with 11 bases between. CDR3 sequence (DNA): TGCGCCAGCAGCCAAGAAAAAAGGAGGGACAATGAGCAGTTCTTC. Translation gives CASSQEKRRDNEQFF.

This clonotype has only a few counts. The chain has TRBV5-1 and TRBJ2-6, with D unresolved. Trimming took off 0 bases at V and 7 bases at J, with 8 bases between the two ends. This CDR3 is 14 amino acids long. Germline CDR1 and CDR2: SGHRS and YFSETQ. DNA for the CDR3: TGCGCCAGCAGCTTGGTGCCCACCGCCAACGTCCTGACTTTC. This translates into CASSLVPTANVLTF.

This chain connects TRBV3-1 to TRBJ2-3; D is uncertain. Germline CDR1 LGHDT, CDR2 YNNKEL (reference sequence). Trimming pared 0 bases from V and 5 bases from J, leaving 0 bases between. This CDR3 is built from 11 residues. The CDR3: CASSQEDTQYF. CDR3 nucleotide sequence: TGTGCCAGCAGCCAAGAAGATACGCAGTATTTT.

This clonotype was counted at least ten times. The chain employs TRBV20-1 and TRBJ2-1; 8 bases agree with TRBD2. The CDR3 consists of 12 residues. CDR1 DFQATT and CDR2 SNEGSKA come from the germline V gene (reference sequence). The ends lost 1 base at V and 8 bases at J; junction bases unmatched: 1. The CDR3 coding sequence is TGCAGTGCTAGAGTCGGGGGGGATGAGCAGTTCTTC. It is translated as CSARVGGDEQFF.

A note on this clonotype: A clone one base away is much larger, so this may be a read error. This CDR3 is missing its conserved last phenylalanine or tryptophan, likely due to a read error. The DNA is omitted, as the CDR3 cannot be located on it reliably, and the CDR3 follows TCRdb's listing. The CDR3 reads CASSVGTSGGETQYY. The V and J genes are TRBV9 and TRBJ2-3; TRBD2, as called in the table, went unchecked against the DNA. Germline CDR1 SGDLS, CDR2 YYNGEE. The CDR3 region is 15 residues in length, termini included.

In its sample, this clonotype was seen a few times. The DNA for the CDR3 is TGTGCCAGCAGCTTGGGTAGTACCACAGCAGGGGGTACGCAGTATTTT. Amino acids: CASSLGSTTAGGTQYF. The gene calls are TRBV5-6 and TRBJ2-3, with 7 bases identical to TRBD1. V lost 0 bases, J lost 8 bases, and 12 bases stayed unmatched. Germline loops: CDR1 SGHDT, CDR2 YYEEEE. The CDR3 covers 16 residues.

This clonotype was seen more than once but under ten times. The chain couples TRBV7-2 to TRBJ1-3; D uncertain. The V and J ends lost 3 bases and 8 bases respectively, with 11 bases between them. This CDR3 has 13 residues. CDR1 is SGHTA, CDR2 FQGNSA, per germline. CDR3 sequence reads: CASSFGGHDTIYF. DNA of the CDR3: TGTGCCAGCAGCTTTGGCGGGCATGACACCATATATTTT.

V usage is TRBV18 and J usage is TRBJ2-7; 7 bases fit TRBD2. Trimming removed 6 bases from V and 4 bases from J; junction bases left unmatched: 6. The CDR3 is 13 amino acids. Germline values: CDR1 KGHSH, CDR2 LQKENI. Written as DNA, the CDR3 is TGTGCCAGCTCGCACGGCGGGGGATACGAGCAGTACGTC. It yields the protein CASSHGGGYEQYV.

The chain couples TRBV2 to TRBJ1-3; TRBD1 aligns across 7 bases. The V and J ends lost 9 bases and 2 bases, in that order; junction bases with no gene match: 4. From germline, CDR1 is SNHLY and CDR2 FYNNEI. The CDR3 is made up of 13 amino acids. CDR3 in DNA: TGTGCCAGTAACGGACAGGCTGGAAACACCATATATTTT. As protein: CASNGQAGNTIYF.

This clonotype came up a few times. The CDR3 nucleotides are TGTGCCAGCACCACTCGGGGGCGGGCCCTCAATACTGGGGGGGCCAACGTCCTGACTTTC. Protein product: CASTTRGRALNTGGANVLTF. The rearrangement joins TRBV7-2 to TRBJ2-6, with D perhaps matching TRBD1 or TRBD2 (6 bases each). Germline-derived CDR1 and CDR2 are SGHTA and FQGNSA. The CDR3 is made up of 20 amino acids. The V gene lost 7 bases and the J gene lost 4 bases, with 29 bases spanning the gap.

This clonotype was seen a few times. The chain employs TRBV2 and TRBJ2-3; 9 positions match TRBD1. The ends lost 6 bases at V and 6 bases at J; junction bases unmatched: 16. The germline CDR1 and CDR2 sequences are SNHLY and FYNNEI. The CDR3 sequence is 17 residues long. Here the CDR3 DNA reads TGTGCCAGCAGGAGCATTCCTGGAACAGGGGGCTGGGATACGCAGTATTTT. This gives the protein CASRSIPGTGGWDTQYF.

The chain recombines TRBV7-2 with TRBJ2-7; no reliable D call. Germline loops: CDR1 SGHTA, CDR2 FQGNSA. Trimming took off 4 bases at V and 4 bases at J, with 8 bases between the two ends. There are 12 residues in the CDR3. The CDR3 spells CASSSSNYEQYF. The CDR3 region has the DNA TGTGCCAGCAGCTCATCTAATTACGAGCAGTACTTC. The variable domain in full, with the rest retrieved from reference TRBV7-2 and TRBJ2-7, is GAGVSQSPSNKVTEKGKDVELRCDPISGHTALYWYRQSLGQGLEFLIYFQGNSAPDKSGLPSDRFSAERTGGSVSTLTIQRTQQEDSAVYLCASSSSNYEQYFGPGTRLTVT.

V and J are TRBV18 and TRBJ1-5; a weak D match, TRBD1 (6 bases). Germline V gives CDR1 KGHSH, CDR2 LQKENI. This CDR3 contains 15 residues. V was clipped by 1 base and J by 7 bases, with 14 bases between them. The CDR3 nucleotides are TGTGCCAGCTCACCACATAACAGGGCGGGCCAGCCCCAGCATTTT. Its protein is CASSPHNRAGQPQHF.

The rearrangement links TRBV24-1 to TRBJ1-1, with D possibly being TRBD1 (6 bases). Germline assignment: CDR1 KGHDR and CDR2 SFDVKD. This CDR3 region has 13 residues. V lost 7 bases to trimming and J lost 5 bases, with 13 bases between them. CDR3 loop: CATRDRSGTEAFF. The CDR3 DNA reads TGTGCCACCAGGGACAGATCCGGGACTGAAGCTTTCTTT.

This clonotype was observed a handful of times. The rearrangement links TRBV5-1 to TRBJ2-5, with a weak D call TRBD2 (5 bases). Between the trimmed V and J ends, which lost 2 bases and 5 bases, there was a span of 19 bases. Germline values: CDR1 SGHRS, CDR2 YFSETQ. CDR3 length: 16 amino acids. CDR3 DNA sequence: TGCGCCAGCAGCTTCAACTCGGGAACTCTGGGGGAGACCCAGTACTTC. It yields the protein CASSFNSGTLGETQYF. The entire variable domain, with the rest obtained from reference TRBV5-1 and TRBJ2-5, is as follows: KAGVTQTPRYLIKTRGQQVTLSCSPISGHRSVSWYQQTPGQGLQFLFEYFSETQRNKGNFPGRFSGRQFSNSRSEMNVSTLELGDSALYLCASSFNSGTLGETQYFGPGTRLLVL.

The chain employs TRBV29-1 and TRBJ2-4; no firm D call. Germline loops: CDR1 SQVTM, CDR2 ANQGSEA. This CDR3 has 12 amino acids. V was pared by 6 bases and J by 6 bases, with 12 bases between. The CDR3 is CSVAVNSNIQYF. The DNA of the CDR3 is TGCAGCGTGGCAGTAAATTCAAACATTCAGTACTTC.

This clonotype was seen only once. The CDR3 spells CASSLPPYVTQYF. CDR3 sequence (DNA): TGCGCCAGCAGCCTACCCCCTTACGTGACCCAGTACTTC. The chain joins TRBV5-1 to TRBJ2-5; D not certain. Per the germline V gene, CDR1 is SGHRS and CDR2 is YFSETQ. Trimming shortened V by 4 bases and J by 7 bases, and 14 bases separated the two germline ends. This CDR3 has 13 residues.

This clonotype was counted between two and nine times. The CDR3 here is CSARDPSGGSGELFF. CDR3 in DNA: TGCAGTGCTAGAGATCCCAGCGGGGGGTCCGGGGAGCTGTTTTTT. This sequence joins TRBV20-1 and TRBJ2-2; 9 bases line up with TRBD2. The CDR3 extends over 15 amino acids. Germline V CDR1 and CDR2: DFQATT, SNEGSKA (reference sequence). J was trimmed by 6 bases and V by 0 bases; bases with no gene match: 5.

This clonotype was detected ten times or more. The rearrangement joins TRBV6-5 to TRBJ2-3; TRBD1 matches 8 bases. The CDR3 is 18 amino acids. V lost 0 bases to trimming and J lost 5 bases; unmatched junction nucleotides: 13. CDR1 is MNHEY, CDR2 SVGAGI, per germline. The CDR3, as DNA: TGTGCCAGCAGTTACTCAACAGGGGGGTTCGGGAAGGTAGATACGCAGTATTTT. Encoded protein: CASSYSTGGFGKVDTQYF.

In its sample, this clonotype was seen a few times. The chain uses TRBV7-3 and TRBJ1-6, with D possibly TRBD1 on 5 matching bases. Germline loops: CDR1 SGHTA, CDR2 FQGTGA. The CDR3 is 15 amino acids. V was shortened by 4 bases and J by 8 bases, with 15 bases between the two germline ends. DNA for the CDR3: TGTGCCAGCAGCTCGACCGGGACTAGGTATTCACCCCTCCACTTT. It is translated as CASSSTGTRYSPLHF.

The gene calls are TRBV30 and TRBJ2-1, with TRBD1 matching over 7 bases. The CDR3 spans 15 residues. Germline V CDR1 and CDR2: GTSNPN, SVGIG (reference sequence). V was pared by 2 bases and J by 9 bases, with 13 bases of the junction left unmatched. The CDR3 spells CAWSTGTVGLGEQFF. As DNA, the CDR3 is TGTGCCTGGAGTACCGGGACAGTGGGTCTAGGTGAGCAGTTCTTC. Full variable domain (rest looked up from reference TRBV30 and TRBJ2-1): SQTIHQWPATLVQPVGSPLSLECTVEGTSNPNLYWYRQAAGRGLQLLFYSVGIGQISSEVPQNLSASRPQDRQFILSSKKLLLSDSGFYLCAWSTGTVGLGEQFFGPGTRLTVL.

This clonotype has a handful of counts. V is TRBV7-2 and J is TRBJ1-2; the match to TRBD1 covers 9 bases. The V gene's germline CDR1 is SGHTA and CDR2 FQGNSA. The CDR3 spans 13 residues. J lost 7 bases, V lost 7 bases, and 7 bases had no gene match. Written as DNA, the CDR3 is TGTGCCAGCACCCGGGACAGGGCCCTTGGCTACACCTTC. Translating it yields CASTRDRALGYTF.

This clonotype was detected a few times. The chain recombines TRBV10-3 with TRBJ2-7, with TRBD1 matching 7 bases. The CDR3 runs to 15 residues. V shed 2 bases and J 7 bases; nucleotides not matched to a gene: 11. Looked up from germline, CDR1 is ENHRY and CDR2 is SYGVKD. The CDR3 nucleotides are TGTGCCATCAGTGAGCAGGACAGGCGGTCGGGGGAGCAGTACGTC. Translating gives CAISEQDRRSGEQYV.

The rearrangement uses TRBV5-5 and TRBJ2-3, with D perhaps TRBD1 (7 bases). The germline V gene encodes CDR1 SGHKS and CDR2 YYEKEE (reference sequence). There are 17 residues in the CDR3. Trimming pared 4 bases from V and 0 bases from J, leaving 18 bases between. The CDR3 DNA sequence: TGTGCCAGCAGCCCGAGGACCGGAGGGGGCAGCACAGATACGCAGTATTTT. This encodes CASSPRTGGGSTDTQYF.

The J gene is TRBJ1-5, the V gene TRBV7-8, with TRBD1 matching 9 bases. Germline CDR1 is SGHVS and CDR2 is FQNEAQ. The junction had 6 bases not matched to a gene; V was cut back by 3 bases and J by 6 bases. The CDR3 loop spans 15 amino acids. CDR3 nucleotides: TGTGCCAGCAGCTTGGGACAGGGCTCGGCTCAGCCCCAGCATTTT. Protein: CASSLGQGSAQPQHF.